This TCR beta chain derives from a study of cytomegalovirus exposure and HLA in healthy donors. This clone showed up just a few times. The PCR was carried out with 60 Vbeta primers and 13 Jbeta primers. TCRdb's copy holds only in-frame clones and misses some; the assay was immunoSEQ multiplex PCR. This sample has some 140,000 clones, with 70% to 80% found just once. The sequence derives from a female donor in good health and CMV-seronegative. Sequencing was done on a sample of PBMCs.

The CDR3 nucleotides are TGTGCCAGCAGTGCGACAGGGGGCTTCACTGAAGCTTTCTTT. Protein: CASSATGGFTEAFF. The V and J genes are TRBV2 and TRBJ1-1; 10 bases are shared with TRBD1. V was clipped by 4 bases and J by 4 bases; unmatched bases: 3. The CDR3 covers 14 residues. In germline, CDR1 is SNHLY, CDR2 FYNNEI.